The source of this TCR beta chain is a study of CD8+CD57+ T cells in acquired aplastic anemia. Study information: Sorted CD4+ and CD8+ cell DNA averaged 3.2 ug.

Researchers used genomic DNA as the template to profile TCR beta VDJ and CDR3. TCRdb re-analysed the reads in MiXCR, keeping a single row per CDR3 protein. In the table there are 80,000 to 100,000 distinct CDR3 sequences, 55% to 70% of which are singletons. The study, taken as a whole, reports: Patients and controls had CD8+ Simpson's diversity values that were not significantly distinct. Roughly 30 sequences, all CD8+ CDR3, were shared between patients and controls.

CDR3 size: 15 residues. Per the germline V gene, CDR1 is SQVTM and CDR2 is ANQGSEA. J was trimmed by 2 bases and V by 7 bases; bases with no gene match: 8. Points on this clonotype: Antigen unknown.

The sequenced patients had an expansion of CD8+CD57+ cells seen by flow cytometry. Acquired aplastic anemia of severe grade affected all patients. The chain combines TRBV29-1 with TRBJ2-3; 11 bases match TRBD1. Input material: sorted CD4+, CD8+, or CD8+CD57+ T cells (not recorded which) from PBMCs. The clonotype comes from a human donor with aplastic anemia. The chain's CDR3 is CSAYRTGGFTDTQYF. Here the CDR3 DNA reads TGCAGCGCCTATCGGACAGGGGGCTTCACAGATACGCAGTATTTT.